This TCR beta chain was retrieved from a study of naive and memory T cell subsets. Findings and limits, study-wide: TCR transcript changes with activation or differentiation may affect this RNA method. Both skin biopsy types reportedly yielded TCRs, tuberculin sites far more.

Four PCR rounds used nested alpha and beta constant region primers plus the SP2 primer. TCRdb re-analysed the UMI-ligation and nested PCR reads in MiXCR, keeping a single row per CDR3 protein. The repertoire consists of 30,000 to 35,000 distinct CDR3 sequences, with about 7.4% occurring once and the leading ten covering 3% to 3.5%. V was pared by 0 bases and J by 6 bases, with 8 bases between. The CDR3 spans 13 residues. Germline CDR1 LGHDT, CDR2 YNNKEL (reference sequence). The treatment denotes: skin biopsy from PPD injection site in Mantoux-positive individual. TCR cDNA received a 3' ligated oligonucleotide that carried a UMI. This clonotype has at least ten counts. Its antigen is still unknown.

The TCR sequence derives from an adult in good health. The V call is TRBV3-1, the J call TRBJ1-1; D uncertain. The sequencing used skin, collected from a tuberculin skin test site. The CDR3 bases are TGTGCCAGCAGCCAAGATCTTCCCCCTGAAGCTTTCTTT. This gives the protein CASSQDLPPEAFF.